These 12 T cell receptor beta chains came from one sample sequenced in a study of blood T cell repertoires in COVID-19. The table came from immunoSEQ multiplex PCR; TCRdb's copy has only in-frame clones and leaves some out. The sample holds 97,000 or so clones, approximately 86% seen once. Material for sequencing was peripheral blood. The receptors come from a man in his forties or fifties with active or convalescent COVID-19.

The CDR3 DNA sequence: TGTGCCAGCAGCCACCTAGCGGGGTCCACAGATACGCAGTATTTT. This gives the protein CASSHLAGSTDTQYF. The chain employs TRBV3-1 (or the pseudogene TRBV3-2) and TRBJ2-3; 9 nucleotides align to TRBD2. The CDR3 sequence is 15 residues long. CDR1 and CDR2 (germline): LGHDT, YNNKEL (reference sequence). The junction had 3 bases not matched to a gene; V was cut back by 3 bases and J by 2 bases.

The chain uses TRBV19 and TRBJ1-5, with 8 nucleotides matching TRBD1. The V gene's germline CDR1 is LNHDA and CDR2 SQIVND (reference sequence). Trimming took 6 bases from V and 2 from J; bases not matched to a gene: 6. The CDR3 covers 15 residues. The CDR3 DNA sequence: TGTGCCAGTAGAGACCAGGGGGCGGGCAATCAGCCCCAGCATTTT. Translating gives CASRDQGAGNQPQHF.

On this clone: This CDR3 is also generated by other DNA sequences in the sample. The CDR3: CASRSGQTYEQYF. The CDR3 nucleotides read TGTGCCAGCAGGTCGGGACAGACCTACGAGCAGTACTTC. The rearrangement joins TRBV28 to TRBJ2-7; the match to TRBD1 covers 7 bases. Trimming removed 6 bases from V and 2 bases from J; junction bases left unmatched: 4. Germline V CDR1 and CDR2: MDHEN, SYDVKM. The CDR3 spans 13 residues.

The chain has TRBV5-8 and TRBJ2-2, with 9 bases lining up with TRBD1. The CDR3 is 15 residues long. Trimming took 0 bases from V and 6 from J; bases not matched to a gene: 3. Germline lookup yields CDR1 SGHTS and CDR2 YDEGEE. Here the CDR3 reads CASSLGQGDAGELFF. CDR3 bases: TGTGCCAGCAGCTTGGGACAGGGGGACGCCGGGGAGCTGTTTTTT.

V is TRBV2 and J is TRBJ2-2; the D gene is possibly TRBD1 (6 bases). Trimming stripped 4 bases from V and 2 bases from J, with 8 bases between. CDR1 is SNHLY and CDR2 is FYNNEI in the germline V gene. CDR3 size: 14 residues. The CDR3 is CASSVGGNTGELFF. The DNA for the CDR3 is TGTGCCAGCAGTGTAGGGGGAAACACCGGGGAGCTGTTTTTT.

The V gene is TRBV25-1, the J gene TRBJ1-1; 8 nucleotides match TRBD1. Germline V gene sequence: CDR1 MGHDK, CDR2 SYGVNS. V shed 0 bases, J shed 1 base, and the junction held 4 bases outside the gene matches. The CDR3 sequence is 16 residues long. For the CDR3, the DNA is TGTGCCAGCAGTGAATACTTCAGGGGGCCGAACACTGAAGCTTTCTTT. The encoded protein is CASSEYFRGPNTEAFF.

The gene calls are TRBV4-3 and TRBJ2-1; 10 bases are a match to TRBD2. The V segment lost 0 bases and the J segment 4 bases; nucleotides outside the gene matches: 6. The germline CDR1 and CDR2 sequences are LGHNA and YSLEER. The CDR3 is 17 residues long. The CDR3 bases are TGCGCCAGCAGCCAAGACCGGGGACTAGCGCCGTACAATGAGCAGTTCTTC. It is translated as CASSQDRGLAPYNEQFF.

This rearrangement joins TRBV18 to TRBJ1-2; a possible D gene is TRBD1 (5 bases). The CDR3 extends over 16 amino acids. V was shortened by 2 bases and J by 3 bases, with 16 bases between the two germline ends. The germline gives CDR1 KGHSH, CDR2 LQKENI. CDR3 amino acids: CASSPFPQGSDYGYTF. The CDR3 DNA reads TGTGCCAGCTCACCATTTCCCCAGGGCAGTGACTATGGCTACACCTTC.

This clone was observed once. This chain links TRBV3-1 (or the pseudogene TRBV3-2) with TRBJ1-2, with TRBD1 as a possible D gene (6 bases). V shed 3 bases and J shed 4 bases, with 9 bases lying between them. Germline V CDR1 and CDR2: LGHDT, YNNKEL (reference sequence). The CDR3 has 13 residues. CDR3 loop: CASSQGHFYGYTF. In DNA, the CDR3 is TGTGCCAGCAGCCAGGGACACTTCTATGGCTACACCTTC.

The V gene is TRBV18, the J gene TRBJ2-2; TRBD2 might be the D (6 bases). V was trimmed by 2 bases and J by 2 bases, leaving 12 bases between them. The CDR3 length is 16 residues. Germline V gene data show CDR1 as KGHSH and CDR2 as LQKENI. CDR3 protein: CASSPFPGVNTGELFF. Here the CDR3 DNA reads TGTGCCAGCTCACCATTTCCGGGGGTAAACACCGGGGAGCTGTTTTTT.

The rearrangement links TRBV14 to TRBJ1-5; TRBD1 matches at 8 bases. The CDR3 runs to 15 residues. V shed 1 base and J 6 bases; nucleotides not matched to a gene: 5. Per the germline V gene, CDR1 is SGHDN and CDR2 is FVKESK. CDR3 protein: CASSQAGQGAQPQHF. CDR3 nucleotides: TGTGCCAGCAGCCAAGCGGGTCAGGGGGCTCAGCCCCAGCATTTT.

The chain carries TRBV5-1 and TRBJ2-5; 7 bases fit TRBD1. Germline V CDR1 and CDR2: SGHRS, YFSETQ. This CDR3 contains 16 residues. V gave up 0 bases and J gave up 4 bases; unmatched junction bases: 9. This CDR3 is CASSLVKGADVETQYF. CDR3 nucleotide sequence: TGCGCCAGCAGCTTGGTTAAGGGGGCGGATGTAGAGACCCAGTACTTC. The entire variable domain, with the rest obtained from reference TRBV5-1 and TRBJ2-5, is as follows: KAGVTQTPRYLIKTRGQQVTLSCSPISGHRSVSWYQQTPGQGLQFLFEYFSETQRNKGNFPGRFSGRQFSNSRSEMNVSTLELGDSALYLCASSLVKGADVETQYFGPGTRLLVL.